This is a list of T cell receptor beta chains from one sample in a study of cytotoxic CD8 clonotypes in ibrutinib-treated CLL. TCRdb's table, derived via immunoSEQ multiplex PCR, lists solely in-frame clones and lacks some. The sample records around 300,000 clones, roughly 79% being singletons. This material consisted of PBMCs, taken before ibrutinib treatment. The receptors originated from a human donor with chronic lymphocytic leukemia. Each CDR3 is given with its conserved first and last residue. Each record gives: clone size, J gene, D gene, V gene, CDR3 DNA, CDR3 protein. D genes are given only for firm matches. Clone size is not always given. Where it is, it says once, few, many or a class for expanded clones.

NA TRBJ2-3 NA TRBV18 TGTGCCAGCTCAACACAGGGTCCGACTAGCACAGATACGCAGTATTTT CASSTQGPTSTDTQYF
NA TRBJ2-1 NA TRBV19 TGTGCCAGTAGCGATACTAGAGGGGATGAGCAGTTCTTC CASSDTRGDEQFF
NA TRBJ1-3 TRBD1 TRBV27 TGTGCCAGCAGCCGGGGACAGGGAAGAAACACCATATATTTT CASSRGQGRNTIYF
NA TRBJ1-2 NA TRBV15 TGTGCCACCAGCAGGCCGGGACCCTATGGCTACACCTTC CATSRPGPYGYTF
NA TRBJ1-1 NA TRBV7-2 TGTGCCAGCAGCAGCCATCCAAGGTCAGTGAACACTGAAGCTTTCTTT CASSSHPRSVNTEAFF
NA TRBJ2-5 NA TRBV14 TGTGCCAGCAGCGACCGGGCCGACTACCAAGAGACCCAGTACTTC CASSDRADYQETQYF
few TRBJ2-1 TRBD2 TRBV5-6 TGTGCCAGCAGCAAGAGACTAGCGGGAGATGGTGATGAGCAGTTCTTC CASSKRLAGDGDEQFF
few TRBJ1-1 NA TRBV28 TGTGCCAGCACCCGCTTCCAAGTGAACACTGAAGCTTTCTTT CASTRFQVNTEAFF
few TRBJ1-2 NA TRBV7-6 TGTGCCAGCAGCTTTGGGACACGCTATGGCTACACCTTC CASSFGTRYGYTF
NA TRBJ2-3 NA TRBV6-5 TGTGCCAGCAGATCCGGGACCCAAGGGGCAGATACGCAGTATTTT CASRSGTQGADTQYF
NA TRBJ2-6 NA TRBV29-1 TGCAGCGTTTTGGGGTTGGGGGCCAACGTCCTGACTTTC CSVLGLGANVLTF
NA TRBJ1-1 NA TRBV9 TGTGCCAGCAGCATGAGGTCGGTTGAAGCTTTCTTT CASSMRSVEAFF
few TRBJ2-2 TRBD2 TRBV6-6 TGTGCCAGCAGTCCAGCGGGAGGGCCGAACACCGGGGAGCTGTTTTTT CASSPAGGPNTGELFF
NA TRBJ2-6 NA TRBV28 TGTGCCAGCAGTCCGTCGGGCTCTGGGGCCAACGTCCTGACTTTC CASSPSGSGANVLTF
NA TRBJ2-5 TRBD1 TRBV2 TGTGCCAGCAGTTTGGACAGGGCGGTGGAGACCCAGTACTTC CASSLDRAVETQYF
NA TRBJ1-1 NA TRBV6-5 TGTGCCAGCACCCCTCCGGGATTGAACACTGAAGCTTTCTTT CASTPPGLNTEAFF
NA TRBJ1-2 NA TRBV30 TGTGCCTGGAGTGTACTGGGGAGGAACTATGGCTACACCTTC CAWSVLGRNYGYTF
NA TRBJ1-2 TRBD1 TRBV11-2 TGTGCCAGCAGCTTAGCCCTTGGGACAGGGTGGGGCTACACCTTC CASSLALGTGWGYTF
NA TRBJ1-4 NA TRBV5-1 TGCGCCAGCAGCTTGTTCGGGGCCTCTAATGAAAAACTGTTTTTT CASSLFGASNEKLFF
NA TRBJ2-1 TRBD2 TRBV5-1 TGCGCCAGCAGCGGAAATAGCGGGAGTTCAAATGAGCAGTTCTTC CASSGNSGSSNEQFF
NA TRBJ2-2 TRBD2 TRBV15 TGTGCCACCAGCAGAGTACTAGCGGAAGACGATACCGGGGAGCTGTTTTTT CATSRVLAEDDTGELFF
few TRBJ1-2 NA TRBV2 TGTGCCAGCAGTGCGGCCGAATATGGCTACACCTTC CASSAAEYGYTF
NA TRBJ2-7 TRBD1 TRBV13 TGTGCCAGCAGCCAAATGACAGGGGGCCGTCCCTACGAGCAGTACTTC CASSQMTGGRPYEQYF
NA TRBJ1-2 NA TRBV7-2 TGTGCCAGCAGCTTAGTTTCGGAGAACTATGGCTACACCTTC CASSLVSENYGYTF
NA TRBJ1-4 NA TRBV14 TGTGCCAGCAGCCACCGACAGGCAACTAATGAAAAACTGTTTTTT CASSHRQATNEKLFF
once TRBJ1-1 NA TRBV9 TGTGCCAGCAGCGTAGTGAGGGGTGAAGCTTTCTTT CASSVVRGEAFF
NA TRBJ2-4 NA TRBV7-9 TGTGCCAGCAGCTTTTCCGGGGTTGAAAACATTCAGTACTTC CASSFSGVENIQYF
NA TRBJ2-5 NA TRBV29-1 TGCAGCGTGGAGGCCCTCGGACAAGAGACCCAGTACTTC CSVEALGQETQYF
NA TRBJ1-3 NA TRBV9 TGTGCCAGCAGCGTAGGCGGACACTCTGGAAACACCATATATTTT CASSVGGHSGNTIYF
NA TRBJ1-2 TRBD1 TRBV28 TGTGCCAGCAGTTCAGGGCAGGGGGTGGGCTACACCTTC CASSSGQGVGYTF
once TRBJ1-1 TRBD1 TRBV6-5 TGTGCCAGCAGTTATAGGGGGCACACTGAAGCTTTCTTT CASSYRGHTEAFF
NA TRBJ2-1 NA TRBV19 TGTGCCAGTAGTGCTAGAAAGACATATGAGCAGTTCTTC CASSARKTYEQFF
NA TRBJ2-1 TRBD2 TRBV29-1 TGCAGCGTACCAGCGGGAGCTCTGGACAATGAGCAGTTCTTC CSVPAGALDNEQFF
once TRBJ2-7 NA TRBV5-4 TGTGCCAGCAGCCCCTCCCGGGAACTATCCTACGAGCAGTACTTC CASSPSRELSYEQYF
NA TRBJ1-1 NA TRBV5-6 TGTGCCAGCAGCTTGGAGGAGGGGGAAGCTTTCTTT CASSLEEGEAFF
NA TRBJ2-1 TRBD1 TRBV5-1 TGCGCCAGCAGCTGGGGCCCCGGACAGGTGAACAATGAGCAGTTCTTC CASSWGPGQVNNEQFF
NA TRBJ1-2 NA TRBV9 TGTGCCAGCAGCCCTCTGGACCGGCCGCGAGGCTACACCTTC CASSPLDRPRGYTF
NA TRBJ2-7 TRBD2 TRBV2 TGTGCCAGCAAAGAGGCGGGGGGGAGCTCCTACGAGCAGTACTTC CASKEAGGSSYEQYF
NA TRBJ1-5 TRBD1 TRBV19 TGTGCCAGTAGTATAAGGACAGGGCTCAATCAGCCCCAGCATTTT CASSIRTGLNQPQHF
NA TRBJ2-3 NA TRBV15 TGTGCCACCAGCACTACTAGCCGATACACAGATACGCAGTATTTT CATSTTSRYTDTQYF
NA TRBJ2-4 TRBD2 TRBV13 TGTGCCAGCACGGGAGGGAGTGGAAACATTCAGTACTTC CASTGGSGNIQYF
NA TRBJ2-1 TRBD1 TRBV19 TGTGCCAGTACCTGGGGCAGGGGGCAGGGAAGGGGCAATGAGCAGTTCTTC CASTWGRGQGRGNEQFF
NA TRBJ2-3 NA TRBV25-1 TGTGCCAGCAGTGAATTGGGAGTAACGCAGTATTTT CASSELGVTQYF
NA TRBJ1-1 NA TRBV7-8 TGTGCCAGCAGTTTCTGGGCGAACACTGAAGCTTTCTTT CASSFWANTEAFF
few TRBJ2-3 NA TRBV7-2 TGTGCCAGCAGCTTAGACAGGGGCACAGATACGCAGTATTTT CASSLDRGTDTQYF
NA TRBJ1-6 NA TRBV2 TGTGCCAGCAGGGTGGGTGCAGGGTTTAATTCACCCCTCCACTTT CASRVGAGFNSPLHF
NA TRBJ1-4 NA TRBV30 TGTGCCTGGAGCATCGGGGGGGGAGGAGAAAAACTGTTTTTT CAWSIGGGGEKLFF
NA TRBJ1-3 NA TRBV9 TGTGCCAGCAGCCAGTCTGGAAACACCATATATTTT CASSQSGNTIYF
NA TRBJ2-7 NA TRBV29-1 TGCAGCGTTGAAGGAGGGTTATACGAGCAGTACTTC CSVEGGLYEQYF
NA TRBJ2-7 TRBD2 TRBV27 TGTGCCAGCTCCCCGATGGCGGGAGGGCTTTACGAGCAGTACTTC CASSPMAGGLYEQYF
NA TRBJ1-1 NA TRBV6-6 TGTGCCAGCAGTTACGAAGGGGTGAAAGCTTTCTTT CASSYEGVKAFF
NA TRBJ2-1 TRBD2 TRBV5-1 TGCGCCAGCAGCTTGGTAGCGAGCGGGGGAAACAATGAGCAGTTCTTC CASSLVASGGNNEQFF
NA TRBJ2-3 NA TRBV6-6 TGTGCCAGCAGCCCACATGGGAGAGGAACAGATACGCAGTATTTT CASSPHGRGTDTQYF
NA TRBJ1-4 TRBD1 TRBV11-2 TGTGCCAGCAGCTTTAACTCGGGACAGCAAAATGAAAAACTGTTTTTT CASSFNSGQQNEKLFF
NA TRBJ1-2 NA TRBV7-8 TGTGCCAGCAGCCGTCACGGGGGGTACCCTCAGGGTGGCTACACCTTC CASSRHGGYPQGGYTF
NA TRBJ2-2 TRBD2 TRBV5-4 TGTGCCAGCAGCCCGGTGGCTAGCGGGAACACCGGGGAGCTGTTTTTT CASSPVASGNTGELFF
NA TRBJ1-5 NA TRBV6-7 TGTGCCAGCAGCCAAGGCCCAGGAATTGCCCAGCATTTT CASSQGPGIAQHF
NA TRBJ2-7 NA TRBV9 TGTGCCAGCAGCGCGACAGGCCACTCCTACGAGCAGTACTTC CASSATGHSYEQYF
NA TRBJ1-1 NA TRBV10-3 TGTGCCATCAGAGGTGGGGGACTTGAAGCTTTCTTT CAIRGGGLEAFF